The clone carrying this TCR beta chain was recorded a few times. Its antigen remains unidentified. The sample belongs to a study of vaccination and CD4 T cells after COVID-19. Study details: Vaccination of participants consisted of two doses of either BNT162b2 or mRNA-1273 vaccine. A few convalescent patients provided samples that were taken at day 14 and days 161 to 241 post-vaccination. Findings of the study overall: Spike mono-reactivity was shown by 304 of 307 vaccine-specific clones in convalescent patients. Median counts of SARS-CoV-2-reactive clonotypes increased from roughly 21 to 40; this difference was not significant.

Time point indicated: late sampling 161 to 241 days after vaccination in a few convalescent patients. Via MiXCR, TCRdb re-called the PCR reads, giving one row per CDR3 protein. In the table there are about 36,000 distinct CDR3 sequences, about 34% of which are singletons. Trimming shortened V by 3 bases and J by 5 bases, and 13 bases separated the two germline ends. The CDR3 has 13 residues. The germline V gene has CDR1 SQVTM and CDR2 ANQGSEA. Here the sequenced sample was CD4+ T cells from blood, taken about 7 months after SARS-CoV-2 vaccination. The TCR comes from a human donor who had recovered from COVID-19. The J gene is TRBJ1-1, the V gene TRBV29-1; maybe TRBD1 (6 bases). The CDR3, as DNA: TGCAGCGTTGATGAGGGGGGGCGGACTGAAGCTTTCTTT. Its translation: CSVDEGGRTEAFF.